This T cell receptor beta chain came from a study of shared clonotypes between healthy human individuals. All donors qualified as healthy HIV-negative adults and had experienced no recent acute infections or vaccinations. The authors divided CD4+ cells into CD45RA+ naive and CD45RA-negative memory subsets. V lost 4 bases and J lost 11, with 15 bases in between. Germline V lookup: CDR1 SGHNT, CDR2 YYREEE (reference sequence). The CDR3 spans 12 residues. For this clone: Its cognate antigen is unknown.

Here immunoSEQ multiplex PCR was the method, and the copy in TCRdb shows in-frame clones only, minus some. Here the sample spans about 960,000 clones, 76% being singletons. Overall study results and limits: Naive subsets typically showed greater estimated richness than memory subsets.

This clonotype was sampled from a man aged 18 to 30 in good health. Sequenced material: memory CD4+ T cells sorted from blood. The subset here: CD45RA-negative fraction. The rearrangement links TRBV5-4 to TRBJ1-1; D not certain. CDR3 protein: CASSVDEGTAFF. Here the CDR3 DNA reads TGTGCCAGCAGCGTAGACGAGGGCACCGCTTTCTTT.